The text below deals with one TCR beta chain. TCRdb keeps only in-frame clones here, not all; method: immunoSEQ multiplex PCR. The top ten hold roughly 4.9% of the sample, which has about 46,000 clones, roughly 90% seen once. Germline CDR1 reads GTSNPN; CDR2 reads SVGIG (reference sequence). The CDR3 runs 15 residues. The ends were cut back, 3 bases at V and 1 base at J, with 16 bases in the middle. This entry is derived from a study of OX40 agonist ivuxolimab in advanced cancers. The TCR originated in an adult with an advanced solid tumor such as melanoma, head and neck, liver or kidney cancer. The chain employs TRBV30 and TRBJ2-7, with D uncertain. Material: CD4+ or CD8+ T cells sorted from blood, obtained in a trial of the OX40 agonist ivuxolimab. The CDR3 loop reads CAWRSVPSFSYEQYF. The DNA for the CDR3 is TGTGCCTGGAGGTCAGTCCCTTCCTTTTCCTACGAGCAGTACTTC.